This entry is about one T cell receptor (beta chain). Time point noted: pretreatment peripheral blood. Libraries were prepared by immunoSEQ multiplex PCR; TCRdb keeps only in-frame clonotypes and omits some of them. The sample yields tens of thousands of clones, about four fifths seen once. Germline V CDR1 and CDR2: LGHNA, YNFKEQ. V was pared by 2 bases and J by 6 bases, with 5 bases of the junction left unmatched. The CDR3 totals 14 residues. The data were taken from a study of PD-L1 blockade in urothelial cancer. Across the whole study: Patients had received 0 to 3 prior chemotherapy regimens. When blood samples were assessed, the median T cell count was around 140,000.

V is TRBV4-2 and J is TRBJ1-1; 8 bases fit TRBD1. The origin of this receptor is a man aged 50 to 59 with urothelial cancer. Sequenced here: PBMCs, sampled around atezolizumab (anti-PD-L1) treatment. The CDR3 nucleotides are TGTGCCAGCAGCCAACTACAGGGGGTCGCTGAAGCTTTCTTT. Amino acids: CASSQLQGVAEAFF.